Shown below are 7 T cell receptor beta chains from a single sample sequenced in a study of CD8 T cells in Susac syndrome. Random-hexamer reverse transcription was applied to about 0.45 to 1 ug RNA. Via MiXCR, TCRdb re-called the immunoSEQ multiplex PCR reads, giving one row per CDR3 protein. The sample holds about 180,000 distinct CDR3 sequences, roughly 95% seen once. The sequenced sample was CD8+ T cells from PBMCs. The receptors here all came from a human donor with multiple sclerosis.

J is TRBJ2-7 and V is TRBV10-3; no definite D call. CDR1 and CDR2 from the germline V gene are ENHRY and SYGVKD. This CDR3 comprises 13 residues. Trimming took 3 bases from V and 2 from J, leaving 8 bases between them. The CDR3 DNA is TGTGCCATCAGTGACCCCAGAGCCTACGAGCAGTACTTC. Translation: CAISDPRAYEQYF.

For the CDR3, the DNA is TGTGCCAGCAGCTATACTAGCGGGCGCCCCTACGAGCAGTACTTC. Its protein is CASSYTSGRPYEQYF. The J gene is TRBJ2-7, the V gene TRBV6-5, with 9 bases identical to TRBD2. Trimming removed 6 bases from V and 2 bases from J; junction bases left unmatched: 8. Germline values: CDR1 MNHEY, CDR2 SVGAGI. This CDR3 has 15 amino acids.

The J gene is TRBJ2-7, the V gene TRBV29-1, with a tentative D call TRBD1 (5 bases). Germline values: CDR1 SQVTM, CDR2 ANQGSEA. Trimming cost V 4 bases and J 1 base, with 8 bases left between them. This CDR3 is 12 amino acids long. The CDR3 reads CSVAQGSYEQYF. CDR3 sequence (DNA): TGCAGCGTTGCTCAGGGTTCCTACGAGCAGTACTTC.

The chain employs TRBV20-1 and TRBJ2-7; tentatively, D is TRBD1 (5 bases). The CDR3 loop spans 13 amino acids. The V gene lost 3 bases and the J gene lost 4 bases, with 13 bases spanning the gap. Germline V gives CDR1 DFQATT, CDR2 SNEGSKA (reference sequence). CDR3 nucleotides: TGCAGTGCTAGGCCGTCGCAGGGTTACGAGCAGTACTTC. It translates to CSARPSQGYEQYF.

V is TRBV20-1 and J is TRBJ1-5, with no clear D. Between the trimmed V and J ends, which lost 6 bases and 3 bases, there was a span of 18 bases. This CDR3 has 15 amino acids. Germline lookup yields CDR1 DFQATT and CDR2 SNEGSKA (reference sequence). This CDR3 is CSAPLDGSPNQPQHF. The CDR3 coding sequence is TGCAGTGCCCCACTCGACGGGTCCCCCAATCAGCCCCAGCATTTT.

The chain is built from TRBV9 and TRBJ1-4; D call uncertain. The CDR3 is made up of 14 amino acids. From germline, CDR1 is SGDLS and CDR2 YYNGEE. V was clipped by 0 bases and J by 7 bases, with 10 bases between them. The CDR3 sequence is CASSVGYRVEKLFF. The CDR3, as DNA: TGTGCCAGCAGCGTAGGCTATCGTGTTGAAAAACTGTTTTTT.

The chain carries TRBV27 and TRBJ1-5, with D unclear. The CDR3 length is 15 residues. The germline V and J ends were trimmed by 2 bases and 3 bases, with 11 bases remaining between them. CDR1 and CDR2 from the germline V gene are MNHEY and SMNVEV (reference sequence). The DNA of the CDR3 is TGTGCCAGCAGTTTAGGCTCGGGAAACAATCAGCCCCAGCATTTT. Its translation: CASSLGSGNNQPQHF.